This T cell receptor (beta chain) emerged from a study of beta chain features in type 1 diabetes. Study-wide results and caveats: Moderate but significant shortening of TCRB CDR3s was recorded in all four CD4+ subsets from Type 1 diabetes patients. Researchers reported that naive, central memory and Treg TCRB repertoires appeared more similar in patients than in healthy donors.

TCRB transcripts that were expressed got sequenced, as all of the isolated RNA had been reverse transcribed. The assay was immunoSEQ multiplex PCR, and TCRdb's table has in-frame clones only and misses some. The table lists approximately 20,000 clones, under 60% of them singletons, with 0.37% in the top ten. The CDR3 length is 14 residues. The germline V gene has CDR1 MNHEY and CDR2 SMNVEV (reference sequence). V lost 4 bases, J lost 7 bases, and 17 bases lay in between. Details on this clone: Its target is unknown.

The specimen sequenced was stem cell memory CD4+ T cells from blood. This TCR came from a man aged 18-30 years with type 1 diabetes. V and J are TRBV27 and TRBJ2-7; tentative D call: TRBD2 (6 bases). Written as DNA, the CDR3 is TGTGCCAGCAGTTATCGGGACTCTCTGAGGGAGCAGTACTTC. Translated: CASSYRDSLREQYF.